Below, 24 T cell receptor beta chains from the same sample are listed, as sequenced in a study of blood T cell repertoires in COVID-19. Produced via immunoSEQ multiplex PCR; TCRdb's table is partial and in-frame only. The sample includes under 200,000 clones, 65% to 80% seen only once; the top ten take roughly 20%. The sample taken for sequencing was PBMCs or T cells enriched from blood (not recorded which). These TCRs come from a woman between 65 and 79 years old in a cohort exposed to, infected with or recovered from COVID-19 (not recorded which).

The V and J genes are TRBV5-1 and TRBJ2-1; no firm D call. V lost 0 bases, J lost 4 bases, and 8 bases lay in between. The CDR3 is 14 residues long. The germline gives CDR1 SGHRS, CDR2 YFSETQ. The CDR3 region is CASSLAPGYNEQFF. The CDR3 bases are TGCGCCAGCAGCTTGGCCCCCGGGTACAATGAGCAGTTCTTC. The variable domain in full, completed from reference TRBV5-1 and TRBJ2-1, reads KAGVTQTPRYLIKTRGQQVTLSCSPISGHRSVSWYQQTPGQGLQFLFEYFSETQRNKGNFPGRFSGRQFSNSRSEMNVSTLELGDSALYLCASSLAPGYNEQFFGPGTRLTVL.

The chain uses TRBV5-8 and TRBJ2-2; 8 nucleotides agree with TRBD2. The CDR3 has 16 residues. CDR1 and CDR2 from the germline V gene are SGHTS and YDEGEE. After removal of 4 bases from V and 0 bases from J, the junction contained 5 bases not matched to a gene. In DNA, the CDR3 is TGTGCCAGCAGCGGTAGCGGGGATACGAACACCGGGGAGCTGTTTTTT. Translation gives CASSGSGDTNTGELFF.

The genes are TRBV3-1 (or the pseudogene TRBV3-2) and TRBJ2-6; 8 positions match TRBD2. The CDR3 consists of 19 residues. Germline CDR1 is LGHDT and CDR2 is YNNKEL (reference sequence). Trimming cost V 2 bases and J 4 bases; bases outside gene matches: 13. The CDR3 nucleotides are TGTGCCAGCAGCCAACCAACCCGTCGGGAGGGCCCCGGGGCCAACGTCCTGACTTTC. Amino acids: CASSQPTRREGPGANVLTF.

The chain carries TRBV5-1 and TRBJ1-3, with a tentative D call TRBD1 (6 bases). The length of the CDR3 is 15 residues. CDR1 and CDR2 (germline): SGHRS, YFSETQ. V was cut by 3 bases and J by 4 bases, with 14 bases left in between. Here the CDR3 reads CASSSSQGTGNTIYF. The CDR3 nucleotides are TGCGCCAGCAGCTCCTCACAGGGAACCGGAAACACCATATATTTT.

This sequence joins TRBV27 and TRBJ2-7; 10 bases agree with TRBD1. The ends lost 5 bases at V and 5 bases at J; junction bases unmatched: 3. The CDR3 contains 13 residues. CDR1 and CDR2 from the germline V gene are MNHEY and SMNVEV (reference sequence). In DNA, the CDR3 is TGTGCCAGCAGTAGACAGGGGGCCGACGAGCAGTACTTC. Its translation: CASSRQGADEQYF.

The gene calls are TRBV7-2 and TRBJ1-4; no clear D. The CDR3 spans 14 residues. CDR1 is SGHTA, CDR2 FQGNSA, per germline. The V gene lost 2 bases and the J gene lost 7 bases, with 11 bases spanning the gap. The CDR3 DNA reads TGTGCCAGCAGCTTATCCCCATCGGGTGAAAAACTGTTTTTT. It is translated as CASSLSPSGEKLFF.

V gene TRBV19 combines with J gene TRBJ2-3; weak D call: TRBD2 (6 bases). Per germline, CDR1 LNHDA and CDR2 SQIVND (reference sequence). The V and J ends lost 5 bases and 6 bases respectively, with 15 bases between them. The CDR3 covers 14 residues. The CDR3 spells CASSGAGSEDTQYF. The CDR3 region has the DNA TGTGCCAGTAGTGGCGCGGGATCAGAGGATACGCAGTATTTT.

About this clone itself: The DNA is left out, because the CDR3 cannot be placed on it with certainty; the CDR3 is given as TCRdb lists it. The CDR3 loop reads CASSVGQGAGVEYF. V gene TRBV5-1 combines with J gene TRBJ2-5; no check of the table's D call, TRBD1, against the DNA was made. The CDR3 is 14 residues long, counting both termini. Germline CDR1 SGHRS, CDR2 YFSETQ.

This clone was seen just once. The chain links TRBV4-1 to TRBJ1-6, with a tentative D call TRBD1 (6 bases). The CDR3 is made up of 15 amino acids. V lost 4 bases and J 6 bases, leaving 13 bases between the germline ends. Germline-derived CDR1 and CDR2 are MGHRA and YSYEKL. CDR3 residues: CASSPGQGSNSPLHF. The CDR3 nucleotides are TGCGCCAGCAGCCCGGGGCAGGGGTCTAATTCACCCCTCCACTTT.

The CDR3 DNA reads as TGTGCCAGCAGCCTCGCGTCGGCTAGCACTGAAGCTTTCTTT. Protein: CASSLASASTEAFF. The chain has TRBV13 and TRBJ1-1; unclear D gene. CDR3 length equals 14 residues. V shed 5 bases and J shed 4 bases, with 14 bases lying between them. Germline lookup yields CDR1 PRHDT and CDR2 FYEKMQ (reference sequence).

This clone was recorded once. The chain uses TRBV11-3 and TRBJ1-1; possible D gene TRBD1, 5 bases. The V and J ends lost 5 bases and 4 bases respectively, with 23 bases between them. This CDR3 is 17 amino acids long. CDR1 and CDR2 (germline): SGHNT, YENEEA. The DNA for the CDR3 is TGTGCCAGCAGCCACGGGGGGGTCAGTACCTCGGGCACTGAAGCTTTCTTT. Translating it yields CASSHGGVSTSGTEAFF.

This chain links TRBV24-1 with TRBJ1-5; 7 bases fit TRBD1. The CDR3 covers 16 residues. Germline assignment: CDR1 KGHDR and CDR2 SFDVKD. V dropped 3 bases and J dropped 3; count of bases not matched to a gene: 7. This CDR3 reads CATSDETGALNQPQHF. The CDR3 nucleotides are TGTGCCACCAGTGATGAAACAGGGGCCCTCAATCAGCCCCAGCATTTT.

The genes are TRBV2 and TRBJ1-3; D gene ambiguous. V lost 7 bases and J 8 bases, leaving 9 bases between the germline ends. Germline CDR1 reads SNHLY; CDR2 reads FYNNEI. This CDR3 is 11 amino acids long. The CDR3 spells CASTLLDTIYF. In DNA, the CDR3 is TGTGCCAGCACCCTACTGGACACCATATATTTT.

V usage is TRBV5-1 and J usage is TRBJ2-1; 11 bases map to TRBD2. V shed 4 bases and J 8 bases; nucleotides not matched to a gene: 11. In germline, CDR1 is SGHRS, CDR2 YFSETQ. The CDR3 has 16 amino acids. DNA of the CDR3: TGCGCCAGCAGCCGAATAGCGGGAGGGCCAGGGGATGAGCAGTTCTTC. Protein sequence: CASSRIAGGPGDEQFF.

Notes on this clone: Other DNA sequences of this sample code for an identical CDR3. This chain connects TRBV13 to TRBJ1-4, with a tentative D call TRBD1 (6 bases). Looked up from germline, CDR1 is PRHDT and CDR2 is FYEKMQ (reference sequence). V shed 0 bases and J shed 8 bases, with 7 bases lying between them. CDR3 size: 13 residues. CDR3 nucleotides: TGTGCCAGCAGCTTAGGACAGGGCGAAAAACTGTTTTTT. Its protein is CASSLGQGEKLFF.

The chain uses TRBV19 and TRBJ1-2; D unclear. This CDR3 contains 13 residues. Trimming pared 0 bases from V and 7 bases from J, leaving 9 bases between. Germline V gene lookup returns CDR1 LNHDA and CDR2 SQIVND (reference sequence). The CDR3 here is CASSIDYRVGYTF. The CDR3 DNA follows: TGTGCCAGTAGTATAGATTATCGGGTTGGCTACACCTTC. The whole variable domain, remainder taken from reference TRBV19 and TRBJ1-2, is DGGITQSPKYLFRKEGQNVTLSCEQNLNHDAMYWYRQDPGQGLRLIYYSQIVNDFQKGDIAEGYSVSREKKESFPLTVTSAQKNPTAFYLCASSIDYRVGYTFGSGTRLTVV.

This sequence joins TRBV6-5 and TRBJ1-6; possible D gene TRBD1, 6 bases. The V end was cut by 4 bases, the J end by 6 bases, with 16 bases between. CDR3 length: 16 amino acids. Germline V gene data show CDR1 as MNHEY and CDR2 as SVGAGI. CDR3 amino acids: CASSSQGLGRNSPLHF. DNA of the CDR3: TGTGCCAGCAGTTCCCAGGGGTTGGGGCGTAATTCACCCCTCCACTTT.

V is TRBV2 and J is TRBJ2-2; D is undetermined. The germline gives CDR1 SNHLY, CDR2 FYNNEI. The CDR3 totals 14 residues. V was pared by 7 bases and J by 5 bases, with 14 bases between. CDR3 sequence reads: CASIQGAATGELFF. The CDR3 coding sequence is TGTGCCAGCATTCAAGGCGCAGCGACCGGGGAGCTGTTTTTT.

The V call is TRBV2, the J call TRBJ2-7; possible D gene TRBD1, 6 bases. CDR3 length: 15 amino acids. V dropped 4 bases and J dropped 3 bases, with 16 bases sitting between them. In germline, CDR1 is SNHLY, CDR2 FYNNEI. The CDR3: CASSVLGRGGYEQYF. As DNA, the CDR3 is TGTGCCAGCAGTGTGTTAGGCAGGGGTGGCTACGAGCAGTACTTC.

This rearrangement joins TRBV2 to TRBJ2-1, with 11 bases fitting TRBD2. Looked up from germline, CDR1 is SNHLY and CDR2 is FYNNEI. J lost 4 bases, V lost 6 bases, and 20 bases had no gene match. The CDR3 loop spans 20 amino acids. The CDR3 sequence: CASRRGNSAGLAAIYNEQFF. CDR3 bases: TGTGCCAGCAGGCGGGGAAACTCAGCGGGACTAGCGGCTATATACAATGAGCAGTTCTTC.

The chain uses TRBV5-6 and TRBJ2-5; tentative D call: TRBD2 (5 bases). CDR1 and CDR2 (germline): SGHDT, YYEEEE. V dropped 6 bases and J dropped 4 bases, with 19 bases sitting between them. The CDR3 has 15 amino acids. The CDR3 coding sequence is TGTGCCAGCACCGCGACTATTCAGCTGGGAGAGACCCAGTACTTC. It yields the protein CASTATIQLGETQYF.

This clone was seen only a few times. The chain links TRBV28 to TRBJ2-3, with D tentatively TRBD1 (6 bases). V was pared by 1 base and J by 3 bases, with 11 bases between. The germline CDR1 and CDR2 sequences are MDHEN and SYDVKM. The length of the CDR3 is 15 residues. The CDR3 nucleotides read TGTGCCAGCAGTTTATCAGGTACAGGGACAGATACGCAGTATTTT. It codes for CASSLSGTGTDTQYF.

The sample holds one count of this clone. The chain links TRBV7-9 to TRBJ2-5; weak D call: TRBD2 (6 bases). From germline, CDR1 is SEHNR and CDR2 FQNEAQ (reference sequence). Trimming took off 5 bases at V and 7 bases at J, with 29 bases between the two ends. The CDR3 is 18 amino acids. In DNA form, the CDR3 reads TGTGCCAGCAGCATAGAGGGGTACCTTAGCGGATTAATAGGGACCCAGTACTTC. Its protein is CASSIEGYLSGLIGTQYF. The entire variable domain, with the rest obtained from reference TRBV7-9 and TRBJ2-5, is as follows: DTGVSQNPRHKITKRGQNVTFRCDPISEHNRLYWYRQTLGQGPEFLTYFQNEAQLEKSRLLSDRFSAERPKGSFSTLEIQRTEQGDSAMYLCASSIEGYLSGLIGTQYFGPGTRLLVL.

Only a few counts were recorded for this clone. This chain connects TRBV3-1 (or the pseudogene TRBV3-2) to TRBJ2-3, with 10 positions matching TRBD2. CDR3 length: 18 amino acids. The V and J ends lost 2 bases and 2 bases, in that order; junction bases with no gene match: 10. Per the germline V gene, CDR1 is LGHDT and CDR2 is YNNKEL (reference sequence). The CDR3 DNA reads TGTGCCAGCAGCCAAAGCATCCTTGGACTAGCGGTCACAGATACGCAGTATTTT. Amino acid sequence: CASSQSILGLAVTDTQYF.